Reported below is one TCR beta chain. Its antigen remains unknown. The record originates from a study of immune cell composition in non-small cell lung cancer. Regarding the study as a whole: Tumour TCR-beta clonality showed no significant link to smoking pack-years. Adenocarcinomas with higher top tumour-associated clone frequency had more reactive TILs. It was not proven that tumour-reactive clones equal dominant tumour-associated clones. Clones >0.5% enriched in tumour were rarer in adenocarcinoma (around 33%) than squamous (roughly 80%).

This CDR3 is built from 13 residues. Germline CDR1 is SGHTS and CDR2 is YDEGEE. V lost 4 bases, J lost 1 base, and 9 bases lay in between. The repertoire was sequenced with immunoSEQ multiplex PCR; TCRdb's copy has only in-frame clones and lacks some. The sample lists under 9,000 clones, around 67% occurring once. Normal lung sampling was at least 3 cm from the tumour, as distant as possible. The receptor was isolated from a human donor with non-small cell lung cancer. The V gene is TRBV5-8, the J gene TRBJ2-7; no reliable D call. Sequencing was done on a sample of non-adjacent lung tissue. Here the CDR3 DNA reads TGTGCCAGCAGCCGAGGTTGGTCCTACGAGCAGTACTTC. This gives the protein CASSRGWSYEQYF.